This record concerns one T cell receptor (beta chain) sequence. Its antigen is unidentified. V shed 4 bases and J 4 bases; nucleotides not matched to a gene: 23. The CDR3 has 22 residues. Germline CDR1 and CDR2: LGHDT and YNNKEL (reference sequence). These data belong to a study of blood T cells in healthy people across ages. Study-level findings and limits: Long-lived donors exceeded aged donors in naive CD4+ cells and diversity.

PCR was performed a second time for 7 to 11 cycles using a sample-barcoded 5' primer and a J-beta primer mix. MiXCR was run by TCRdb on the 5' RACE reads, yielding one entry per CDR3 protein. The sample holds nearly 1 million distinct CDR3 sequences, roughly 51% seen once. The sequence derives from a woman between 55 and 75 years old in good health. Sequencing was carried out using blood. V is TRBV3-1 and J is TRBJ2-3, with TRBD2 matching 13 bases. The chain's CDR3 is CASSPVFGGTGLAGALSDTQYF. CDR3 bases: TGTGCCAGCAGCCCCGTTTTTGGAGGGACAGGACTAGCGGGAGCGCTTTCAGATACGCAGTATTTT.